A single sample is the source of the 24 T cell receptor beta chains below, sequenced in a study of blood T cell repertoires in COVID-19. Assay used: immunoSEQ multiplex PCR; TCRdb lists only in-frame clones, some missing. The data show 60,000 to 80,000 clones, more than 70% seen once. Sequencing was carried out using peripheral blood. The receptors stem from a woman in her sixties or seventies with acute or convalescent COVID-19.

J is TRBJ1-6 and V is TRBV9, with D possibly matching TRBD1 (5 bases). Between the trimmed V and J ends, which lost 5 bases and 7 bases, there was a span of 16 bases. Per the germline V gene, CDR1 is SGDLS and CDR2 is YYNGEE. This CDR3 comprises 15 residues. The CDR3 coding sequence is TGTGCCAGCAGGGGGGGGGACGGAAGAAATTCACCCCTCCACTTT. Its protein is CASRGGDGRNSPLHF.

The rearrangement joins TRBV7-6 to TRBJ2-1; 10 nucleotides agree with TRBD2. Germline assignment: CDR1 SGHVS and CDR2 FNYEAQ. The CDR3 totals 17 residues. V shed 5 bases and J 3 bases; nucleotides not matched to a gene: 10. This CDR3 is CASSTHGKRGGYNEQFF. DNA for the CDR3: TGTGCCAGCAGCACGCACGGCAAGCGGGGGGGCTACAATGAGCAGTTCTTC. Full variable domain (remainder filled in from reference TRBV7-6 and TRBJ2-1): GAGVSQSPRYKVTKRGQDVALRCDPISGHVSLYWYRQALGQGPEFLTYFNYEAQQDKSGLPNDRFSAERPEGSISTLTIQRTEQRDSAMYRCASSTHGKRGGYNEQFFGPGTRLTVL.

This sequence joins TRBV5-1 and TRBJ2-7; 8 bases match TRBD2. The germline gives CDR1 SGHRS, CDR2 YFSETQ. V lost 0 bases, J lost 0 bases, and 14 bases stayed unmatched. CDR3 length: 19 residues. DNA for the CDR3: TGCGCCAGCAGCTTGGAGTCGCGGGGGGCCCTTAGGAGCTCCTACGAGCAGTACTTC. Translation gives CASSLESRGALRSSYEQYF.

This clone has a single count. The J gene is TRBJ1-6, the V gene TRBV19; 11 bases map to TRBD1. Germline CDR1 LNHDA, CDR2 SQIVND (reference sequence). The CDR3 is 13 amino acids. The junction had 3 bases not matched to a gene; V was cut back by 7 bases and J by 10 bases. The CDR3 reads CASTRTGGSPLHF. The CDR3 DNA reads TGTGCCAGTACTCGGACAGGGGGCTCACCCCTCCACTTT. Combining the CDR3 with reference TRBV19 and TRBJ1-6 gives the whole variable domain DGGITQSPKYLFRKEGQNVTLSCEQNLNHDAMYWYRQDPGQGLRLIYYSQIVNDFQKGDIAEGYSVSREKKESFPLTVTSAQKNPTAFYLCASTRTGGSPLHFGNGTRLTVT.

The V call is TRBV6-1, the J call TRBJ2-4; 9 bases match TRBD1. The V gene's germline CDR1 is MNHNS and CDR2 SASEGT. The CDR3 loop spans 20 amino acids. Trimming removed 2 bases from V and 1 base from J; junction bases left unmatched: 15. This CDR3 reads CASSESSRGQGPWAKNIQYF. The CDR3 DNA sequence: TGTGCCAGCAGTGAATCGAGTCGGGGACAGGGCCCTTGGGCCAAAAACATTCAGTACTTC.

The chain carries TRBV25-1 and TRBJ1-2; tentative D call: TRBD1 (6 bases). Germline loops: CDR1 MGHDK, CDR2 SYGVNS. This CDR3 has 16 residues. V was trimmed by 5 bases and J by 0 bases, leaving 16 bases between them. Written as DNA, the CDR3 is TGTGCCAGCAGTTCGTCAGGGGTGGCAGCTAACTATGGCTACACCTTC. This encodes CASSSSGVAANYGYTF.

CDR3 region: CASSPRRNTEAFF. The CDR3 bases are TGTGCCAGCAGCCCCCGCAGGAACACTGAAGCTTTCTTT. This chain uses TRBV7-8 with TRBJ1-1; D not resolved. Germline CDR1 SGHVS, CDR2 FQNEAQ. The CDR3 has 13 amino acids. The V end lost 5 bases, the J end lost 1 base, and 8 bases lay between the germline ends.

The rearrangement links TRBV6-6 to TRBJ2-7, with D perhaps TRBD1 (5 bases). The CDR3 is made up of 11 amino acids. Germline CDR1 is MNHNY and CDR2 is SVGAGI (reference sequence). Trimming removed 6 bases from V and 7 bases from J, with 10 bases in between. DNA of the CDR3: TGTGCCAGCAGGACCGACAGAGAGCAGTACTTC. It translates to CASRTDREQYF.

CDR3 coding DNA: TGTGCTAGTGGTTTGGTACTTACGAGTACCGGGGCCAACGTCCTGACTTTC. Its translation is CASGLVLTSTGANVLTF. This sequence joins TRBV12-5 and TRBJ2-6; D ambiguous. This CDR3 comprises 17 residues. From germline, CDR1 is LGHNT and CDR2 FRNRAP. Trimming removed 0 bases from V and 4 bases from J, with 13 bases in between.

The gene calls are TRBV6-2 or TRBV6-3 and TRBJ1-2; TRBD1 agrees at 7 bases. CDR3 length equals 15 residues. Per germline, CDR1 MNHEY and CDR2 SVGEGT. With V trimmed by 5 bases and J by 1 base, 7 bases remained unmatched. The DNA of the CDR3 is TGTGCCAGCAGTGCCCCCGGACAGGATAACTATGGCTACACCTTC. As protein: CASSAPGQDNYGYTF.

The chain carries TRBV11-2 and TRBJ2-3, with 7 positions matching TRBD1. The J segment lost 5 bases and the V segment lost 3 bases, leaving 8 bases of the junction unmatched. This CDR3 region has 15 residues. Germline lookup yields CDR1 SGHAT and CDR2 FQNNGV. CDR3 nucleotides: TGTGCCAGCAGCTTTCAGACAGGGCGGGTAGATACGCAGTATTTT. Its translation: CASSFQTGRVDTQYF.

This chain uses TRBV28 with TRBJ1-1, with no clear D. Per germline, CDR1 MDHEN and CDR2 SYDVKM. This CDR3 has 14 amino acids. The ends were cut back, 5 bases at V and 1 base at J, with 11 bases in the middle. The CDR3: CASSPFSGNTEAFF. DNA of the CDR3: TGTGCCAGCAGTCCGTTCTCCGGGAACACTGAAGCTTTCTTT. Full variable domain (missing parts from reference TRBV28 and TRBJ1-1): DVKVTQSSRYLVKRTGEKVFLECVQDMDHENMFWYRQDPGLGLRLIYFSYDVKMKEKGDIPEGYSVSREKKERFSLILESASTNQTSMYLCASSPFSGNTEAFFGQGTRLTVV.

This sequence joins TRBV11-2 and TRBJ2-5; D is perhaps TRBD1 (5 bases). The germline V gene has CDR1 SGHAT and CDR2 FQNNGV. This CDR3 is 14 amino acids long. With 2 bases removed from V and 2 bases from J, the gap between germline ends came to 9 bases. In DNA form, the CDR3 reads TGTGCCAGCAGCTTACTTCGACAGCAAGAGACCCAGTACTTC. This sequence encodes CASSLLRQQETQYF.

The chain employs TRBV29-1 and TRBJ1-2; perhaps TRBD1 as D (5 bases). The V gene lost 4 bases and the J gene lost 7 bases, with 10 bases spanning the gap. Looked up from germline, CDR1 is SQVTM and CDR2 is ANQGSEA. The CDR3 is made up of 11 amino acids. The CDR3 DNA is TGCAGCGTTGGGGGGGAGACTGGCTACACCTTC. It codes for CSVGGETGYTF.

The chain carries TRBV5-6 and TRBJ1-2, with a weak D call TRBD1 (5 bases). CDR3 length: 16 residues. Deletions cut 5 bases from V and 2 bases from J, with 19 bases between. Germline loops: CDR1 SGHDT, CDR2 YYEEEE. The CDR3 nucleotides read TGTGCCAGCAGTTCCTCGACAGATGGGTGGAACTATGGCTACACCTTC. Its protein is CASSSSTDGWNYGYTF.

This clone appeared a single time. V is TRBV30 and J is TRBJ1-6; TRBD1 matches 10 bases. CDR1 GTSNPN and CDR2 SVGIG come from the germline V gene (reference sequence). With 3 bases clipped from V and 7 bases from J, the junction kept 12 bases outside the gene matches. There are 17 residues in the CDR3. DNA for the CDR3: TGTGCCTGGAGGGATTTGGACAGGGGGTCCCTAAATTCACCCCTCCACTTT. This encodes CAWRDLDRGSLNSPLHF.

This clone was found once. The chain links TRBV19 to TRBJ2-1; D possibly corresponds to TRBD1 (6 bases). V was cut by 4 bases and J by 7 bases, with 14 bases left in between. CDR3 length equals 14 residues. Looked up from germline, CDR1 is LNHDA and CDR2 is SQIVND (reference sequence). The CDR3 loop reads CASSRITGSNEQFF. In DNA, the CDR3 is TGTGCCAGTAGTAGGATTACAGGGTCGAATGAGCAGTTCTTC. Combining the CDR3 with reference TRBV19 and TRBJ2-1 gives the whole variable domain DGGITQSPKYLFRKEGQNVTLSCEQNLNHDAMYWYRQDPGQGLRLIYYSQIVNDFQKGDIAEGYSVSREKKESFPLTVTSAQKNPTAFYLCASSRITGSNEQFFGPGTRLTVL.

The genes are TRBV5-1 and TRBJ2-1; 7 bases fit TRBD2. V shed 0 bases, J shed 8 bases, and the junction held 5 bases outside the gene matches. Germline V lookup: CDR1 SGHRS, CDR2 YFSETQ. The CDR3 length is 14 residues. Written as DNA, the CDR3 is TGCGCCAGCAGCTTGGCCGCGGGGAGGGATGAGCAGTTCTTC. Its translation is CASSLAAGRDEQFF. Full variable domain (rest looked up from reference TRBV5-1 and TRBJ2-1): KAGVTQTPRYLIKTRGQQVTLSCSPISGHRSVSWYQQTPGQGLQFLFEYFSETQRNKGNFPGRFSGRQFSNSRSEMNVSTLELGDSALYLCASSLAAGRDEQFFGPGTRLTVL.

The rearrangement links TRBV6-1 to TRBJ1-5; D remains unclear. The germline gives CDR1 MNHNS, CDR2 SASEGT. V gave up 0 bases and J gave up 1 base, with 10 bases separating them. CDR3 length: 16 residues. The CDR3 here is CASSEAGGWSNQPQHF. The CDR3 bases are TGTGCCAGCAGTGAAGCAGGAGGTTGGAGCAATCAGCCCCAGCATTTT.

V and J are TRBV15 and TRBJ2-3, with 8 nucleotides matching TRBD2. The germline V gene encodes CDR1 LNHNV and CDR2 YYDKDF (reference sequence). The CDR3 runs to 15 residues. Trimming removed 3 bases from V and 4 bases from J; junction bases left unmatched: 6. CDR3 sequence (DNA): TGTGCCACCAGCAGGGTTAGCGGGGCAGCAGATACGCAGTATTTT. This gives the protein CATSRVSGAADTQYF.

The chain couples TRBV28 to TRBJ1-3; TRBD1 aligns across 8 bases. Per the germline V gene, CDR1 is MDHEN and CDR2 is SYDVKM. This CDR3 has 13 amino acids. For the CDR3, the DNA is TGTGCTATACAGGGGGAGGCGGGAAACACCATATATTTT. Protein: CAIQGEAGNTIYF.

This chain's CDR3 is CASSGGEGETQYF. The CDR3 DNA is TGCGCCAGCAGCGGCGGGGAGGGCGAGACCCAGTACTTC. The chain has TRBV5-1 and TRBJ2-5, with 7 bases identical to TRBD2. The CDR3 runs 13 residues. Losses at the gene ends were 4 bases for V and 5 bases for J; bases not matched to a gene: 5. CDR1 and CDR2 from the germline V gene are SGHRS and YFSETQ. Full variable domain (rest looked up from reference TRBV5-1 and TRBJ2-5): KAGVTQTPRYLIKTRGQQVTLSCSPISGHRSVSWYQQTPGQGLQFLFEYFSETQRNKGNFPGRFSGRQFSNSRSEMNVSTLELGDSALYLCASSGGEGETQYFGPGTRLLVL.

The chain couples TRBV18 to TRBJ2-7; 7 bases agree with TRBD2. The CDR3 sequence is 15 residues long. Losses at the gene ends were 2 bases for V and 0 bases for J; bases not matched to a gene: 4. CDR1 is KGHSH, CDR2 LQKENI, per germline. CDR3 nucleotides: TGTGCCAGCTCACCAGCGGGGGATCGCTCCTACGAGCAGTACTTC. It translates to CASSPAGDRSYEQYF.

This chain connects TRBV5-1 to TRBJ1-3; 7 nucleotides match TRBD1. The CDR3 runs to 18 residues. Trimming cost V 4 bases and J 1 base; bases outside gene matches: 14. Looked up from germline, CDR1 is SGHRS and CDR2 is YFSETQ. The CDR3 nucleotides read TGCGCCAGCAGCCGAACCCCCGGGACAGAAGGTTCTGGAAACACCATATATTTT. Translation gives CASSRTPGTEGSGNTIYF.